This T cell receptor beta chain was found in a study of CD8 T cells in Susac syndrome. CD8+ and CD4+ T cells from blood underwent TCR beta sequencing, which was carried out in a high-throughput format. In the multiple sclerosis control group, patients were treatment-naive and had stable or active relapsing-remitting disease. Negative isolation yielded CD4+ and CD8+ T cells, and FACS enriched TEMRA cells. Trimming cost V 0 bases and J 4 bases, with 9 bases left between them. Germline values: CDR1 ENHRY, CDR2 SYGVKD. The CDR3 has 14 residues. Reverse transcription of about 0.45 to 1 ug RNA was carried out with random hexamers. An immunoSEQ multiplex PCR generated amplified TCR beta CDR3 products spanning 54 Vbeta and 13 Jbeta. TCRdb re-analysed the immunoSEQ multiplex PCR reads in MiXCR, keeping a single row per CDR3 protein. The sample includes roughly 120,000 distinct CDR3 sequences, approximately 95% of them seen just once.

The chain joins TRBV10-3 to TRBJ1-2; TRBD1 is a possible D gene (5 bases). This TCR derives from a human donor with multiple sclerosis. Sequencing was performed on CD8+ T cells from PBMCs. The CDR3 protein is CAISESRGPYGYTF. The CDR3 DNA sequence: TGTGCCATCAGTGAGTCAAGGGGACCCTATGGCTACACCTTC.